The T cell receptor beta chain under discussion was sequenced for a study of T-cell reconstitution after alpha-beta-depleted transplantation in children (TCRdb year 2016). In the study overall: T-cell immune reconstitution after TCRalphabeta/CD19-depleted allogeneic hematopoietic cell transplantation in children was quantitatively tracked in the study by means of TCR repertoire profiling. Summary of the overall study and its limitations: In some patients, the high TCRbeta diversity seen at day 60 was put down to recipient T cells and intrathymic progenitors that had survived conditioning. The apparently early alphabetaT-cell count recovery about two months after transplant was reportedly dependent on only several hundred rapidly expanded clones derived from non-depleted graft cells. Over subsequent months, a decline in hyperexpanded clone frequencies was noted, and after one year, T-cell counts and TCRbeta diversity were mostly ascribed to newly produced T cells.

Library preparation used PCR. Sequencing relied on an Illumina HiSeq 2500. TCR libraries were prepared with molecular barcoding, using unique molecular identifiers to normalize TCRbeta repertoire quantification. Using fastp at Q25 and MiXCR, TCRdb reprocessed the public reads and kept productive beta chains. Identical CDR3 proteins give one entry, which carries the most common genes and DNA. The sample table records 200,000 to 250,000 distinct CDR3 sequences; under 9.5% of these occur just once. Just under 6.5% of the sample rests with the top ten. For this clonotype: Its antigen is not yet known. No base quality information exists; no much larger clone differs at one position.

Inclusive of the bounding cysteine and phenylalanine, the CDR3 is 15 residues long. The entry retains the CDR3 DNA only, 45 bases that are in frame from base 1. The germline V gene (reference sequence) gives CDR1 as SGHNT and CDR2 as YYREEE. V gives up 0 bases and J gives up 4 bases, and the segment between their germline ends measures 10 bases. The treatment or condition tag for this specimen amounts to: allogeneic hematopoietic cell transplantation with graft depleted of TCRalphabeta T cells and CD19 B cells. TCRalphabeta/CD19-depleted allogeneic hematopoietic cell grafts were given to the transplant recipients, all of whom were children.

Sample: PBMCs, mostly from graft donor cells, taken 180 days after TCRalphabeta/CD19-depleted stem cell transplant. This clonotype originated in a male patient between 10 and 17 years old who had a stem cell transplant for acute lymphoblastic leukemia, so the T cells may come from the graft donor. The chain links TRBV5-4 with TRBJ2-2; the D gene remains uncertain. The CDR3 reads CASSLGLTSTGELFF. The bases are TGTGCCAGCAGCTTGGGCCTCACCAGCACCGGGGAGCTGTTTTTT.